This TCR beta chain was retrieved from a study of blood T cell repertoires in COVID-19. Turning to the study itself: From T cells, B-cell-depleted T cells, or PBMCs came the material, which was cDNA or gDNA.

This clone was seen only a few times. Sequencing used immunoSEQ multiplex PCR; TCRdb keeps in-frame clones, though not all of them. The sample lists more than 95,000 clones, more than 65% seen once, with roughly 2% in the top ten. This sequence originates from a woman between 65 and 79 years old with acute or convalescent COVID-19. The material sequenced was peripheral blood.

CDR3 amino acids: CASSPRDRNSPLHF. CDR3 sequence (DNA): TGTGCCAGCAGTCCCCGGGACAGAAATTCACCCCTCCACTTT. The chain has TRBV6-5 and TRBJ1-6; 7 nucleotides line up with TRBD1. The J segment lost 7 bases and the V segment lost 5 bases, leaving 5 bases of the junction unmatched. The CDR3 loop spans 14 amino acids. Germline CDR1 is MNHEY and CDR2 is SVGAGI.